This T cell receptor (beta chain) was identified during a study of control samples from healthy donors and cancer patients. Clones were read by immunoSEQ multiplex PCR, and TCRdb kept only the in-frame ones, dropping some. The sample lists 75,000 to 90,000 clones; around 91% were seen once. Germline loops: CDR1 SGHTA, CDR2 FQGNSA. The CDR3 loop spans 14 amino acids. V was trimmed by 6 bases and J by 4 bases, leaving 15 bases between them. The TCR comes from a man aged 50-59 years in good health. Sequenced material: blood. The V and J genes are TRBV7-2 and TRBJ1-2; TRBD1 is a possible D gene (5 bases). The DNA for the CDR3 is TGTGCCAGCAGTTCACCCTTGGGGGGCTATGGCTACACCTTC. It translates to CASSSPLGGYGYTF.